Listed here are 12 T cell receptor beta chains from one sample, sequenced in a study of STAT5B mutations in CD4+ large granular lymphocyte leukemia. This table comes from immunoSEQ multiplex PCR, and its TCRdb copy is limited to in-frame clones, with some not included. The data contain about 30,000 clones, more than 65% of them singletons. The sequenced sample was CD4+ T cells from blood buffy coats. The receptor source for this set is a human donor in good health.

The DNA of the CDR3 is TGTGCCAGTAGTGGCAGGACAGGGAACACCGGGGAGCTGTTTTTT. This gives the protein CASSGRTGNTGELFF. The chain joins TRBV19 to TRBJ2-2; 7 bases fit TRBD1. V was clipped by 5 bases and J by 1 base; unmatched bases: 4. The CDR3 is made up of 15 amino acids. Germline V gene data show CDR1 as LNHDA and CDR2 as SQIVND (reference sequence).

The chain is built from TRBV1 and TRBJ1-4. TRBV1 is listed as a pseudogene. This CDR3 contains 16 residues. The CDR3 spells CTSNLGRWRGAPKLFF. DNA for the CDR3: TGCACCAGCAACCTAGGTCGGTGGAGGGGGGCCCCAAAACTGTTTTTT.

CDR3 sequence reads: CASSLVLGGWNEQFF. The CDR3 region has the DNA TGTGCCAGCAGCTTGGTATTAGGGGGGTGGAATGAGCAGTTCTTC. The chain employs TRBV5-6 and TRBJ2-1, with D possibly being TRBD1 or TRBD2 (6 bases each). V was clipped by 0 bases and J by 7 bases, with 14 bases between them. CDR1 is SGHDT and CDR2 is YYEEEE in the germline V gene. This CDR3 contains 15 residues.

This clone appeared once. This rearrangement joins TRBV15 to TRBJ2-3; TRBD2 matches 11 bases. J lost 2 bases, V lost 1 base, and 5 bases had no gene match. The CDR3 covers 17 residues. Germline V gene sequence: CDR1 LNHNV, CDR2 YYDKDF (reference sequence). In DNA form, the CDR3 reads TGTGCCACCAGCAGAGCTCGTAGCGGGAGGGCCACAGATACGCAGTATTTT. Translated, it gives CATSRARSGRATDTQYF.

V usage is TRBV5-6 and J usage is TRBJ2-2; D gene unclear. Germline CDR1 reads SGHDT; CDR2 reads YYEEEE. The CDR3 covers 13 residues. V was pared by 2 bases and J by 6 bases, with 8 bases between. The CDR3 nucleotides are TGTGCCAGCAGCTTCGGTGTCCCCGGGGAGCTGTTTTTT. Its protein product is CASSFGVPGELFF. Filled out from reference TRBV5-6 and TRBJ2-2, the complete variable domain reads DAGVTQSPTHLIKTRGQQVTLRCSPKSGHDTVSWYQQALGQGPQFIFQYYEEEERQRGNFPDRFSGHQFPNYSSELNVNALLLGDSALYLCASSFGVPGELFFGEGSRLTVL.

V usage is TRBV4-2 and J usage is TRBJ2-5, with 8 bases identical to TRBD1. The end of the DNA aligns better with TRBJ2-7, so the J call may be wrong. Germline values: CDR1 LGHNA, CDR2 YNFKEQ. The CDR3 sequence is 18 residues long. CDR3: CASSRGGPGTGLSYEQYF. CDR3 nucleotide sequence: TGTGCCAGCAGCCGGGGTGGTCCCGGGACAGGCCTTTCCTACGAGCAGTACTTC.

The table lists this clone with a count of one. The chain joins TRBV29-1 to TRBJ1-4; tentative D call: TRBD1 (5 bases). This CDR3 region has 14 residues. V shed 3 bases and J shed 7 bases, with 15 bases lying between them. CDR1 is SQVTM and CDR2 is ANQGSEA in the germline V gene. The chain's CDR3 is CSVELGGGTEKLFF. Written as DNA, the CDR3 is TGCAGCGTTGAGCTGGGGGGGGGTACTGAAAAACTGTTTTTT. Using reference TRBV29-1 and TRBJ1-4 for the parts outside the CDR3, the full variable domain is SAVISQKPSRDICQRGTSLTIQCQVDSQVTMMFWYRQQPGQSLTLIATANQGSEATYESGFVIDKFPISRPNLTFSTLTVSNMSPEDSSIYLCSVELGGGTEKLFFGSGTQLSVL.

The chain combines TRBV6-6 with TRBJ2-7; 9 nucleotides match TRBD1. Germline V CDR1 and CDR2: MNHNY, SVGAGI (reference sequence). The CDR3 totals 12 residues. V was clipped by 7 bases and J by 3 bases; unmatched bases: 1. CDR3 sequence: CASKDRGYEQYF. CDR3 coding DNA: TGTGCCAGCAAGGACAGGGGCTACGAGCAGTACTTC.

The chain combines TRBV15 with TRBJ1-1; D not certain. Trimming pared 0 bases from V and 4 bases from J, leaving 12 bases between. The CDR3 consists of 15 residues. CDR1 is LNHNV and CDR2 is YYDKDF in the germline V gene (reference sequence). CDR3 nucleotides: TGTGCCACCAGCAGAGATTTGGGGTTGTTCACTGAAGCTTTCTTT. The encoded protein is CATSRDLGLFTEAFF.

This clone has a single count. The chain combines TRBV19 with TRBJ1-6; maybe TRBD1 (5 bases). The CDR3 covers 18 residues. Germline lookup yields CDR1 LNHDA and CDR2 SQIVND (reference sequence). Trimming took 5 bases from V and 0 from J, leaving 17 bases between them. As DNA, the CDR3 is TGTGCCAGTAGTTCGAGGGCGATTGGGGGCTCCTATAATTCACCCCTCCACTTT. Translated, it gives CASSSRAIGGSYNSPLHF.

This clone was observed a handful of times. This chain connects TRBV5-8 to TRBJ1-5; TRBD1 is a possible D gene (5 bases). Deletions cut 0 bases from V and 4 bases from J, with 8 bases between. The germline V gene has CDR1 SGHTS and CDR2 YDEGEE. This CDR3 has 14 residues. The CDR3 DNA sequence: TGTGCCAGCAGCTTGGTTCAGGGTAATCAGCCCCAGCATTTT. Protein: CASSLVQGNQPQHF.

This sequence joins TRBV30 and TRBJ1-2; D not resolved. The CDR3 extends over 15 amino acids. The ends were cut back, 1 base at V and 3 bases at J, with 15 bases in the middle. Germline-derived CDR1 and CDR2 are GTSNPN and SVGIG (reference sequence). CDR3: CAWSGWAGVDYGYTF. DNA for the CDR3: TGTGCCTGGAGTGGTTGGGCCGGGGTGGACTATGGCTACACCTTC.